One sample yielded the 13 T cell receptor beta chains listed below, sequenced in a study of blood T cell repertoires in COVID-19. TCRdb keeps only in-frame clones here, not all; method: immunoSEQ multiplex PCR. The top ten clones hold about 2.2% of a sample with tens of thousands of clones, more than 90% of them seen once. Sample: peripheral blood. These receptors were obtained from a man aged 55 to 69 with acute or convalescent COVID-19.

The CDR3 DNA reads TGCGCCAGCAGCTTGGAGGCAGGGGGCCCCTACGAGCAGTACTTC. Protein product: CASSLEAGGPYEQYF. V gene TRBV5-1 combines with J gene TRBJ2-7, with TRBD1 identical over 8 bases. The CDR3 length is 15 residues. The ends lost 0 bases at V and 2 bases at J; junction bases unmatched: 4. In germline, CDR1 is SGHRS, CDR2 YFSETQ.

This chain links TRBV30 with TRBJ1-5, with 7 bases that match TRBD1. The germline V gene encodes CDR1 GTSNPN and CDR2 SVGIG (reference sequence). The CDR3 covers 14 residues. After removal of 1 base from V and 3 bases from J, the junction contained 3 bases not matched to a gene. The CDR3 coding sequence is TGTGCCTGGAGTGGGGGACAGCCCAATCAGCCCCAGCATTTT. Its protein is CAWSGGQPNQPQHF.

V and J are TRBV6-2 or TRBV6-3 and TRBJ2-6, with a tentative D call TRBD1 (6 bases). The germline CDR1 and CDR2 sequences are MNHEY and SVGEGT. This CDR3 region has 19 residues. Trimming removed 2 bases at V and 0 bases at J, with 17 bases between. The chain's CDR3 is CASSYPPGVITSGANVLTF. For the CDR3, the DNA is TGTGCCAGCAGTTACCCCCCAGGGGTCATTACCTCTGGGGCCAACGTCCTGACTTTC.

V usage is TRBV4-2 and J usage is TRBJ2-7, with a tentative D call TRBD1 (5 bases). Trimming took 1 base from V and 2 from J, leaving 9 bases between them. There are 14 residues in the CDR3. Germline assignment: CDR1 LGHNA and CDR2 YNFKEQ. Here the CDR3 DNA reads TGTGCCAGCAGCCAAGGCCAGGGAACCTACGAGCAGTACTTC. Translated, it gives CASSQGQGTYEQYF.

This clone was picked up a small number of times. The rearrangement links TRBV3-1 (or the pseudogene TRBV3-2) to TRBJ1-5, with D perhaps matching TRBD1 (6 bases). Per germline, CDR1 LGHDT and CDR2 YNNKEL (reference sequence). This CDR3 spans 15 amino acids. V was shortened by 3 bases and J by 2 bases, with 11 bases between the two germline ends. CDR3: CASSHRGGGNQPQHF. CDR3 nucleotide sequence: TGTGCCAGCAGCCACAGGGGTGGGGGCAATCAGCCCCAGCATTTT.

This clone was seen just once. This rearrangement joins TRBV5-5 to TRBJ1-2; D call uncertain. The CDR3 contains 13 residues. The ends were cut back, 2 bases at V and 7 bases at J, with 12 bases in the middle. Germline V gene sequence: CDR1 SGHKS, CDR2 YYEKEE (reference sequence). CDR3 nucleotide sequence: TGTGCCAGCAGCTTCTCCCTACGGAGTGGCTACACCTTC. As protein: CASSFSLRSGYTF. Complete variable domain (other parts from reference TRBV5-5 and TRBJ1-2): DAGVTQSPTHLIKTRGQQVTLRCSPISGHKSVSWYQQVLGQGPQFIFQYYEKEERGRGNFPDRFSARQFPNYSSELNVNALLLGDSALYLCASSFSLRSGYTFGSGTRLTVV.

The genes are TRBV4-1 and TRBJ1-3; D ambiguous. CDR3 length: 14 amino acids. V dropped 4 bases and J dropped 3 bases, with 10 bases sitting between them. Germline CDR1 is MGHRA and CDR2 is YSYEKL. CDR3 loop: CASSPGLFGNTIYF. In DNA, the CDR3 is TGCGCCAGCAGCCCAGGACTTTTTGGAAACACCATATATTTT.

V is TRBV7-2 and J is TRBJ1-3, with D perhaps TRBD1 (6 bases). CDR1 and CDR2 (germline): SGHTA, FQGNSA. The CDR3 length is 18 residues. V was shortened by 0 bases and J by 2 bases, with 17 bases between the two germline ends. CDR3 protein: CASSLASGTTGPGNTIYF. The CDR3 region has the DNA TGTGCCAGCAGCTTAGCTTCCGGGACAACCGGTCCTGGAAACACCATATATTTT. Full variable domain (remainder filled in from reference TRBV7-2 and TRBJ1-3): GAGVSQSPSNKVTEKGKDVELRCDPISGHTALYWYRQSLGQGLEFLIYFQGNSAPDKSGLPSDRFSAERTGGSVSTLTIQRTQQEDSAVYLCASSLASGTTGPGNTIYFGEGSWLTVV.

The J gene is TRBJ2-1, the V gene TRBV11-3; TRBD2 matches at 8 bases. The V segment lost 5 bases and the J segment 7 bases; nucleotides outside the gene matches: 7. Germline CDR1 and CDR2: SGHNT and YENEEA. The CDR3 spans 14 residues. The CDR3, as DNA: TGTGCCAGCAGCCGCACGCGGGAGGCAAATGAGCAGTTCTTC. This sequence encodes CASSRTREANEQFF.

CDR3 coding DNA: TGTGCCACCAGCAGAGGGGGACTAGCGGGAGTTTACGAGCAGTACTTC. Translated, it gives CATSRGGLAGVYEQYF. The rearrangement joins TRBV15 to TRBJ2-7; 14 bases line up with TRBD2. The V segment lost 1 base and the J segment 4 bases; nucleotides outside the gene matches: 3. The CDR3 extends over 16 amino acids. Germline CDR1 is LNHNV and CDR2 is YYDKDF (reference sequence).

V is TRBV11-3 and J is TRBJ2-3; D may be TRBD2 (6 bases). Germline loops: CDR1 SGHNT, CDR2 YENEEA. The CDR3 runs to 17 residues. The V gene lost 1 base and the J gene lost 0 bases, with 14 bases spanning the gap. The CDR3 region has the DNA TGTGCCAGCAGCTTAGGTACTAGCTGGGGCAGCACAGATACGCAGTATTTT. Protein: CASSLGTSWGSTDTQYF.

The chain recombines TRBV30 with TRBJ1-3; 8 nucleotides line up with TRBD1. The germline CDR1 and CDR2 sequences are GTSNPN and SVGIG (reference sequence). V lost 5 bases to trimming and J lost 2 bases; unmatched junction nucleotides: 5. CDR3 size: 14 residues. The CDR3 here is CAWDPGQAGNTIYF. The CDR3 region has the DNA TGTGCCTGGGACCCGGGACAGGCTGGAAACACCATATATTTT.

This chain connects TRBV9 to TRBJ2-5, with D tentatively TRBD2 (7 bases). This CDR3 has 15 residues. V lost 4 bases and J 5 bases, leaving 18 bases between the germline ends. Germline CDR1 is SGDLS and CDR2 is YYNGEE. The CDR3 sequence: CASSREGGRGETQYF. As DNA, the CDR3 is TGTGCCAGCAGCAGAGAGGGGGGGCGTGGGGAGACCCAGTACTTC. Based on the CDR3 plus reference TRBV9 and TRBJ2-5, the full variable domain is DSGVTQTPKHLITATGQRVTLRCSPRSGDLSVYWYQQSLDQGLQFLIQYYNGEERAKGNILERFSAQQFPDLHSELNLSSLELGDSALYFCASSREGGRGETQYFGPGTRLLVL.